The sequence of this T cell receptor beta chain was determined in a study of beta chain features in type 1 diabetes (dated by TCRdb to between 2017 and 2018). Study-level background: No differences in mean age, gender distribution, total cell number or subset yield were found between patients and healthy donors. Across all samples, about 110 million sorted cells were examined, and cell number per subset correlated strongly with RNA yield. The study compared TCRB repertoires of sorted circulating CD4+ T cell subsets between recently diagnosed type 1 diabetes patients and matched healthy donors. Naive and central memory subsets were obtained from all 30 or so donors, but regulatory and stem cell-like memory subsets were isolated from only 8 patients and about 8 healthy donors.

To note about this clone: No cognate antigen has been identified for it. Nothing much larger sits one base from this clone, and base qualities are not available.

Overall study results and their limits: Because the HLA sub-analyses included only small numbers of individuals, any influence of HLA type on TCRB rearrangement was left unresolved. Naive, central memory and regulatory TCRB repertoires appeared to be more alike among patients than among healthy donors. At VDJ recombination sites, patients with type 1 diabetes made fewer insertions and deleted more nucleotides, a pattern implying thymic rearrangement abnormalities. Sequencing cDNA rather than genomic DNA could over-represent highly expressing activated cells, although activation and CD3 levels did not differ between groups. A moderate but significant shortening of TCRB CDR3 length was observed in type 1 diabetes patients in all four CD4+ subsets. PCR may preferentially amplify shorter templates, but because patient and control samples were amplified and corrected together, any resulting skew would affect both groups equally.

From each donor, a single peripheral blood sample of around 120 mL on average was drawn into heparinised tubes. A BD FACSAria II was used to sort naive, central memory, regulatory and stem cell-like memory CD4+ T cells with a panel that included CD45RO, CCR7, CD25, CD127, CD95 and CD27. Purity was above 95% for every sorted population. PBMCs were isolated right away by Lymphoprep density gradient centrifugation and were stained directly, without culture. Samples were stained and sorted in pairs, with one healthy donor and one patient per experiment, so that batch effects were minimized. The entire isolated RNA was reverse transcribed using the High Capacity cDNA Reverse Transcription Kit, and thus expressed TCRB transcripts were sequenced. Deep immunoSEQ sequencing was performed on naive, central memory and regulatory T cell samples, with an average of roughly 3.6 million total reads per sample. Sorted cells were lysed in RLT buffer and RNA was extracted with DNase-treated RNeasy Micro or Mini kits, depending on cell number. To prevent cross-contamination, every cell subset was processed on its own, while patient and healthy donor samples were processed together. TCRB sequences were amplified from cDNA with the immunoSEQ multiplex PCR, producing 87-bp fragments spanning the CDR3 region. Amplicons were sequenced on the Illumina HiSeq platform. The authors' pipeline ran thus. Synthetic template baselines were used to correct PCR bias computationally, reads within Hamming distance 2 were collapsed, and singletons that could not be merged were discarded. Reads were aligned to IMGT to assign V, D and J genes, CDR3 length, and insertions or deletions at six rearrangement sites. Within each subset, clonotype counts were normalized to sorted cell number, after which true diversity and Gini coefficients were computed with the tcR R package. The overlap coefficient, calculated on TCRB nucleotide sequences, was used to quantify repertoire sharing. Out-of-frame TCRB sequences from naive cells were analyzed as a proxy for the pre-selection repertoire. In its TCRdb copy, this immuneACCESS table keeps in-frame sequences only and misses some clones. Where compared with another copy, unresolved V genes explain less than half of these, and the others have no known cause. The V and J calls and clone size were taken over from that table, and D and trimming were inferred from the DNA. This sample comprises under 950,000 clones, roughly 17% of them detected only once. The ten largest account for about 0.025% of the sample.

This TCR derives from a young woman in good health. Sequences were obtained from naive CD4+ T cells from blood. What the cell subset or site label conveys for this sample: true naive CD4+ T cells.

In nucleotides, the sequence is TGTGCCAGCTCACCACCCACGGGAGGGGATACGCAGTATTTT. Its protein product is CASSPPTGGDTQYF. Recombination linked TRBV18 to TRBJ2-3, with 8 bases aligning to TRBD2. The junction shows trimming of 0 bases on V and 6 bases on J, and the gene matches do not reach 2 bases of it. Sequences KGHSH (CDR1) and LQKENI (CDR2) are obtained from the germline V gene. Including the terminal cysteine and phenylalanine, the CDR3 comprises 14 residues. Only the CDR3 portion is preserved as DNA: 42 bases, with reading frame beginning at the first base.